This record concerns one TCR beta chain sequence. Its specificity is not known. Other DNA sequences in the sample encode the same CDR3. This entry comes from a study of beta chain features in type 1 diabetes. Study results and limitations: Although PCR might favor shorter templates, it would do so equally in patients and controls. The naive, central memory and Treg TCRB repertoires looked more alike in patients than they did in healthy donors.

In germline, CDR1 is LNHDA, CDR2 SQIVND (reference sequence). This CDR3 region has 13 residues. With V trimmed by 5 bases and J by 7 bases, 5 bases remained unmatched. The study reverse transcribed the entire isolated RNA, so it sequenced expressed TCRB transcripts. Samples of naive, central memory and regulatory T cells yielded a mean of about 3.9 million reads. Profiling relied on immunoSEQ multiplex PCR, and the TCRdb table lists in-frame clones only, not all of them. The sample contains around 290,000 clones, about 8% of which appear only once. The sample taken for sequencing was central memory CD4+ T cells from blood. J is TRBJ1-2 and V is TRBV19; 9 bases are shared with TRBD1. This receptor was taken from a woman younger than 30 in good health. CDR3 in amino acids: CASSPRDRAGYTF. For the CDR3, the DNA is TGTGCCAGTAGTCCTAGGGACAGGGCTGGCTACACCTTC.